One sample yielded the 28 T cell receptor beta chains listed below, sequenced in a study of blood T cell repertoires in COVID-19. The repertoire was sequenced with immunoSEQ multiplex PCR; TCRdb's copy has only in-frame clones and lacks some. The top ten clones hold around 10% of a sample with more than 150,000 clones, roughly 81% of them seen once. What was sequenced was peripheral blood. The receptors here all came from a woman older than 75 with COVID-19, enrolled during active disease.

This rearrangement joins TRBV3-1 (or the pseudogene TRBV3-2) to TRBJ2-5; possibly TRBD2 for D (7 bases). The V gene's germline CDR1 is LGHDT and CDR2 YNNKEL (reference sequence). V lost 4 bases, J lost 0 bases, and 15 bases lay in between. This CDR3 has 16 amino acids. CDR3 sequence (DNA): TGTGCCAGCAGCCCCCAAACGGGGGGCTACCAAGAGACCCAGTACTTC. It yields the protein CASSPQTGGYQETQYF.

The chain employs TRBV7-2 and TRBJ2-1; no clear D gene. Germline CDR1 reads SGHTA; CDR2 reads FQGNSA. The CDR3 totals 11 residues. The CDR3 here is CASESYNEQFF. CDR3 in DNA: TGTGCTTCCGAGTCCTACAATGAGCAGTTCTTC.

This clone has just one count. The V and J genes are TRBV4-1 and TRBJ2-7, with D tentatively TRBD1 (6 bases). Between the trimmed V and J ends, which lost 4 bases and 4 bases, there was a span of 17 bases. The germline V gene encodes CDR1 MGHRA and CDR2 YSYEKL. CDR3 length equals 15 residues. CDR3 region: CASSPSVGALYEQYF. In nucleotides, the CDR3 is TGCGCCAGCAGCCCCTCGGTGGGGGCCTTGTACGAGCAGTACTTC.

This clone has more than one count but fewer than ten. At one end, the junction sequence differs from germline, possibly due to a read error. This chain links TRBV7-9 with TRBJ2-7; the D gene is possibly TRBD2 (5 bases). The CDR3 spans 13 residues. Germline CDR1 reads SEHNR; CDR2 reads FQNEAQ (reference sequence). The CDR3 region has the DNA TGCGCCAGCGGTTCTAGGAGCTCCTACGAGCAGTACTTC. It translates to CASGSRSSYEQYF.

The rearrangement joins TRBV18 to TRBJ1-1; TRBD1 might be the D (5 bases). In germline, CDR1 is KGHSH, CDR2 LQKENI. V was clipped by 5 bases and J by 3 bases, with 10 bases between them. The CDR3 length is 13 residues. The DNA of the CDR3 is TGTGCCAGCTCAGCAGGGAAAGACACTGAAGCTTTCTTT. Translating gives CASSAGKDTEAFF. The whole variable domain, filled in from reference TRBV18 and TRBJ1-1, reads NAGVMQNPRHLVRRRGQEARLRCSPMKGHSHVYWYRQLPEEGLKFMVYLQKENIIDESGMPKERFSAEFPKEGPSILRIQQVVRGDSAAYFCASSAGKDTEAFFGQGTRLTVV.

V gene TRBV19 combines with J gene TRBJ2-3; 12 nucleotides agree with TRBD2. The CDR3 has 15 amino acids. The V and J ends lost 3 bases and 4 bases, in that order; junction bases with no gene match: 2. Germline CDR1 reads LNHDA; CDR2 reads SQIVND (reference sequence). The DNA for the CDR3 is TGTGCCAGTAGTATGACTAGCGGGGGCTCAGATACGCAGTATTTT. Translating gives CASSMTSGGSDTQYF.

This clone turned up a few times. Within the sample, other DNA sequences also encode this same CDR3. This sequence joins TRBV7-9 and TRBJ1-6; possible D gene TRBD1, 5 bases. This CDR3 is built from 14 residues. From germline, CDR1 is SEHNR and CDR2 FQNEAQ (reference sequence). V shed 3 bases and J shed 9 bases, with 12 bases lying between them. CDR3 DNA: TGTGCCAGCAGCTTCGGGCAGGGCGGTTCACCCCTCCACTTT. Its translation is CASSFGQGGSPLHF.

J is TRBJ2-1 and V is TRBV5-6; 7 bases are a match to TRBD2. V shed 1 base and J 5 bases; nucleotides not matched to a gene: 6. The CDR3 totals 15 residues. Germline values: CDR1 SGHDT, CDR2 YYEEEE. The CDR3 loop reads CASSLPGLPNNEQFF. The CDR3 DNA is TGTGCCAGCAGCTTGCCGGGACTACCTAACAATGAGCAGTTCTTC.

As regards this clone: It may be a read error: a sequence one base away is much more abundant. Different DNA sequences within this sample yield the same CDR3. V usage is TRBV11-3 and J usage is TRBJ2-2; 11 bases agree with TRBD2. The CDR3 runs to 16 residues. Trimming at V came to 5 bases and at J to 1 base, leaving 3 bases not matched to a gene. Germline CDR1 reads SGHNT; CDR2 reads YENEEA. CDR3 residues: CASSPGLAGNTGELFF. CDR3 coding DNA: TGTGCCAGCAGCCCAGGACTAGCGGGGAACACCGGGGAGCTGTTTTTT. Full variable domain (rest looked up from reference TRBV11-3 and TRBJ2-2): EAGVVQSPRYKIIEKKQPVAFWCNPISGHNTLYWYLQNLGQGPELLIRYENEEAVDDSQLPKDRFSAERLKGVDSTLKIQPAELGDSAVYLCASSPGLAGNTGELFFGEGSRLTVL.

This chain uses TRBV19 with TRBJ1-3, with a weak D call TRBD1 (6 bases). The CDR3 covers 16 residues. Germline assignment: CDR1 LNHDA and CDR2 SQIVND (reference sequence). V lost 3 bases and J lost 3, with 15 bases in between. The DNA of the CDR3 is TGTGCCAGTAGTATCGCGGTGGGCAGGGGTGGAAACACCATATATTTT. It is translated as CASSIAVGRGGNTIYF.

V and J are TRBV5-4 and TRBJ2-1; the match to TRBD1 covers 9 bases. With V trimmed by 4 bases and J by 1 base, 3 bases remained unmatched. Germline CDR1 is SGHNT and CDR2 is YYREEE (reference sequence). This CDR3 has 15 amino acids. The CDR3 nucleotides are TGTGCCAGCAGCACCGGACAGGGGTCCTACAATGAGCAGTTCTTC. This codes for CASSTGQGSYNEQFF.

The chain recombines TRBV18 with TRBJ2-1; D is undetermined. Germline V lookup: CDR1 KGHSH, CDR2 LQKENI. CDR3 length: 13 residues. Deletions cut 4 bases from V and 5 bases from J, with 9 bases between. The CDR3 sequence is CASSRNRDNEQFF. In DNA form, the CDR3 reads TGTGCCAGCTCACGTAACCGGGACAATGAGCAGTTCTTC.

The rearrangement links TRBV11-2 to TRBJ2-3; D gene unclear. This CDR3 has 16 amino acids. V was clipped by 5 bases and J by 0 bases, with 15 bases between them. Germline-derived CDR1 and CDR2 are SGHAT and FQNNGV. This CDR3 reads CASSPFAALSTDTQYF. The CDR3 DNA sequence: TGTGCCAGCAGCCCGTTTGCGGCCCTGAGCACAGATACGCAGTATTTT.

The rearrangement links TRBV29-1 to TRBJ2-1; D call uncertain. Trimming removed 4 bases from V and 4 bases from J, with 5 bases in between. This CDR3 has 11 amino acids. Per the germline V gene, CDR1 is SQVTM and CDR2 is ANQGSEA. Here the CDR3 DNA reads TGCAGCGTTGCCGGTTACAATGAGCAGTTCTTC. It is translated as CSVAGYNEQFF.

V is TRBV11-2 and J is TRBJ2-7, with 12 positions matching TRBD1. The V segment lost 5 bases and the J segment 5 bases; nucleotides outside the gene matches: 10. Germline loops: CDR1 SGHAT, CDR2 FQNNGV. The CDR3 contains 16 residues. DNA for the CDR3: TGTGCCAGCAGCCCCTCTCCCGGGACAGGGGGCCACGAGCAGTACTTC. Translated, it gives CASSPSPGTGGHEQYF.

At least ten counts were recorded for this clone. V usage is TRBV12-3 or TRBV12-4 and J usage is TRBJ1-1; TRBD1 might be the D (5 bases). CDR3 size: 12 residues. The ends were cut back, 6 bases at V and 7 bases at J, with 12 bases in the middle. In DNA form, the CDR3 reads TGTGCCAGCAGCCTGGGGGGAATTGAAGCTTTCTTT. Protein sequence: CASSLGGIEAFF.

About this clone itself: Within the sample, other DNA sequences also encode this same CDR3. This rearrangement joins TRBV5-4 to TRBJ2-1; 10 nucleotides agree with TRBD1. This CDR3 comprises 15 residues. V lost 4 bases and J lost 7; bases outside the gene matches: 8. Germline lookup yields CDR1 SGHNT and CDR2 YYREEE (reference sequence). CDR3 nucleotide sequence: TGTGCCAGCAGCCTACCAGGACAGGGGGGGAATGAGCAGTTCTTC. This sequence encodes CASSLPGQGGNEQFF.

In its sample, this clone was seen a few times. The chain recombines TRBV11-1 with TRBJ2-1, with TRBD2 matching 11 bases. Germline V gene lookup returns CDR1 SGHAT and CDR2 FQDESV (reference sequence). The CDR3 length is 15 residues. The junction had 5 bases not matched to a gene; V was cut back by 2 bases and J by 8 bases. CDR3 in DNA: TGTGCCAGCAGCTTAAGTAGCGGGGGGGCGGATGAGCAGTTCTTC. This encodes CASSLSSGGADEQFF.

This chain joins TRBV11-2 and TRBJ1-2; a possible D gene is TRBD1 (5 bases). The CDR3 covers 14 residues. Germline CDR1 SGHAT, CDR2 FQNNGV. V was clipped by 4 bases and J by 3 bases, with 12 bases between them. The CDR3 spells CASSSGRGDYGYTF. Written as DNA, the CDR3 is TGTGCCAGCAGCTCAGGGAGGGGTGACTATGGCTACACCTTC.

The chain couples TRBV5-1 to TRBJ2-3, with a tentative D call TRBD2 (6 bases). The germline V gene encodes CDR1 SGHRS and CDR2 YFSETQ. CDR3 length: 13 residues. V lost 4 bases and J 3 bases, leaving 9 bases between the germline ends. The chain's CDR3 is CASSPGDTDTQYF. The DNA of the CDR3 is TGCGCCAGCAGCCCGGGGGATACAGATACGCAGTATTTT.

The V gene is TRBV2, the J gene TRBJ1-2, with 8 bases that match TRBD1. J lost 4 bases, V lost 7 bases, and 8 bases had no gene match. The CDR3 has 14 amino acids. Germline V CDR1 and CDR2: SNHLY, FYNNEI. CDR3 nucleotide sequence: TGTGCCAGCAACGGACAGGGACCCCCCTATGGCTACACCTTC. This sequence encodes CASNGQGPPYGYTF. The full variable domain, rest sourced from reference TRBV2 and TRBJ1-2, is EPEVTQTPSHQVTQMGQEVILRCVPISNHLYFYWYRQILGQKVEFLVSFYNNEISEKSEIFDDQFSVERPDGSNFTLKIRSTKLEDSAMYFCASNGQGPPYGYTFGSGTRLTVV.

This chain connects TRBV24-1 to TRBJ1-1, with a weak D call TRBD1 (5 bases). Germline-derived CDR1 and CDR2 are KGHDR and SFDVKD. Trimming left V 6 bases short and J 7 bases short, with 11 bases between. There are 12 residues in the CDR3. CDR3 sequence: CATSTRGDEAFF. DNA of the CDR3: TGTGCCACCAGTACCCGGGGGGATGAAGCTTTCTTT.

The chain uses TRBV6-5 and TRBJ2-7, with a tentative D call TRBD1 (5 bases). This CDR3 region has 14 residues. The V and J ends lost 7 bases and 3 bases respectively, with 16 bases between them. The germline V gene has CDR1 MNHEY and CDR2 SVGAGI. The CDR3 loop is CASKPGQASYEQYF. CDR3 in DNA: TGTGCCAGCAAGCCAGGGCAGGCGAGCTACGAGCAGTACTTC.

The V call is TRBV7-3, the J call TRBJ1-2; tentatively, D is TRBD1 (5 bases). Germline V gives CDR1 SGHTA, CDR2 FQGTGA. The germline V and J ends were trimmed by 5 bases and 8 bases, with 21 bases remaining between them. This CDR3 region has 15 residues. Written as DNA, the CDR3 is TGTGCCAGCAGCCCCGACATGGAGGGGCTCAGGGGCTACACCTTC. It encodes CASSPDMEGLRGYTF.

The chain recombines TRBV28 with TRBJ2-7; 10 bases map to TRBD1. The CDR3 runs to 14 residues. From germline, CDR1 is MDHEN and CDR2 SYDVKM. Losses at the gene ends were 6 bases for V and 3 bases for J; bases not matched to a gene: 5. The CDR3 nucleotides are TGTGCCAGCAGACGGGACAGGGGAGACTACGAGCAGTACTTC. Translated, it gives CASRRDRGDYEQYF. Together with reference TRBV28 and TRBJ2-7, the CDR3 gives the full variable domain: DVKVTQSSRYLVKRTGEKVFLECVQDMDHENMFWYRQDPGLGLRLIYFSYDVKMKEKGDIPEGYSVSREKKERFSLILESASTNQTSMYLCASRRDRGDYEQYFGPGTRLTVT.

V is TRBV7-9 and J is TRBJ1-6, with D tentatively TRBD1 (5 bases). Germline values: CDR1 SEHNR, CDR2 FQNEAQ (reference sequence). CDR3 length equals 15 residues. V was clipped by 3 bases and J by 0 bases, with 6 bases between them. In nucleotides, the CDR3 is TGTGCCAGCAGCTTCGACAGCTCCTATAATTCACCCCTCCACTTT. Its translation: CASSFDSSYNSPLHF.

The CDR3 DNA sequence: TGTGCCATCAGTGGCGGGGACAGGGGGCCCGACGAGCAGTACTTC. Its translation: CAISGGDRGPDEQYF. V and J are TRBV10-3 and TRBJ2-7, with 12 bases aligning to TRBD1. The CDR3 totals 15 residues. The V gene's germline CDR1 is ENHRY and CDR2 SYGVKD. V shed 4 bases, J shed 5 bases, and the junction held 6 bases outside the gene matches.

V is TRBV30 and J is TRBJ2-3; D might be TRBD1 (6 bases). The ends were cut back, 1 base at V and 2 bases at J, with 10 bases in the middle. The CDR3 extends over 14 amino acids. CDR1 and CDR2 from the germline V gene are GTSNPN and SVGIG (reference sequence). This chain's CDR3 is CAWSANRDTDTQYF. The CDR3 bases are TGTGCCTGGAGTGCGAACAGGGACACAGATACGCAGTATTTT.